This section outlines one T cell receptor beta chain sequence together with its context. This clone was seen a handful of times. Its antigen is unknown. Per-nucleotide qualities are absent, and no much larger clonotype sits a single base away. These data belong to a study of memory CD4+ T cells and cytomegalovirus serostatus (dated by TCRdb to the late 2010s). Background for the entire study: The cohort comprised roughly 35 healthy Belgian adults, 9 CMV seropositive and some 25 CMV seronegative. To replicate a published TCR-based CMV serostatus classifier, the researchers sequenced the CD4+ memory TCRbeta repertoires of a Belgian cohort whose cytomegalovirus serostatus was known. Summary of the overall study and its limitations: Among the 150 to 200 previously reported CMV-associated TCRbeta sequences, approximately 67 showed up in the CD4+ memory repertoires, with each one found in between one and five individuals. Only CD4+CD45RO+ memory cells were sequenced, in contrast to the original study, which included naive and memory CD4+ and CD8+ populations. The results were interpreted as suggesting that the CMV-associated TCR signature is mostly present in the CD4+ memory repertoire. The original-framework classifier achieved a median bootstrapped AUC of about 0.94 with a 95% CI of 0.76-1.00 on the Belgian cohort. For predicting CMV serostatus, the median bootstrapped AUC was approximately 0.95 using the original framework and about 0.9 using a US-trained random forest.

Genomic DNA was extracted from sorted cells with the Quick-DNA Microprep Kit. Amplification of TCRbeta DNA was done with the immunoSEQ hsTCRbeta kit, following the protocol from the manufacturer. An Illumina MiSeq instrument was used to sequence the TCRbeta libraries. Per the original workflow: After out-of-frame sequences were removed, some 2 million distinct TCRbeta sequences remained, averaging about 61,000 per individual. Each individual was scored using the number of 150 to 200 previously reported CMV-associated TCRbeta sequences that the individual carried and the total number of productive distinct TCRbeta sequences. A beta-binomial model was reimplemented in Python, and scikit-learn random forests with default parameters were trained on data from the US cohort. Classifier performance on the Belgian cohort was summarized as median AUC with percentile confidence intervals over 10,000 bootstrap iterations. TCRdb took this table from immuneACCESS and kept in-frame rearrangements with V and J called. Such tables lack part of the clones; where checked against another copy, unresolved V genes explain under half of the gap, and the rest is unexplained. V, J and clone size were drawn from that table, and D and trimming were deduced from the DNA. The table for this sample lists tens of thousands of clones; around 76% of them were counted only once. The ten largest clones add up to around 0.63% of the sample.

CDR1 and CDR2 were assigned from the germline V gene as SGHRS and YFSETQ. The CDR3 runs 16 amino acids, cysteine and phenylalanine included. The retained sequence is limited to the CDR3, 48 bases, with the frame set at the first base. Relative to germline, V is 5 bases shorter and J is 2 bases shorter, with 16 bases between their ends. Single viable CD3+CD4+CD8-CD45RO+ cells were sorted as memory CD4+ T cells on a FACSAria II. To determine CMV serostatus, a Roche Elecsys assay was used that detects serum IgG against CMV pp150, pp28, p38 and p52. Following thawing, total CD4+ T cells were enriched through positive selection using CD4 magnetic microbeads. The samples came from a different study that was designed specifically to examine the CD4+ T cell memory repertoire. Peripheral blood mononuclear cells were isolated and cryopreserved according to standard operating procedures, and serum was kept at -80 degrees C. CD3-PerCP (BW264/56), CD4-APC (RPA-T4), CD45RO-PE (UCHT1) and CD8-Pacific Orange (3B5) antibodies were used for staining, and non-viable cells were excluded with Sytox blue.

Input material: memory CD4+ T cells from blood. Recombination joined TRBV5-1 with TRBJ2-2, with the D call perhaps TRBD1 or TRBD2, each one matching 5 bases. The clonotype comes from an adult in good health and CMV-seronegative. Some clones in this sample may be carry-over from other donors' samples. The sequence in DNA is TGCGCCAGCAGGAGGGGTTTCGGGGACAACACCGGGGAGCTGTTTTTT. Translated, this gives CASRRGFGDNTGELFF.